This TCR beta chain was found in a study of blood T cells in healthy people across ages. Together with a sample-barcoded 5' primer, a J-beta primer mix was included in a second PCR lasting roughly 6 to 12 cycles. With 12 random nucleotides, a template-switch adaptor tagged each individual cDNA molecule. A minimum of 2.5 million CDR3-containing paired-end reads was obtained for each sample. One entry per CDR3 protein results from TCRdb running MiXCR on the 5' RACE reads. The sample contains about 1,500,000 distinct CDR3 sequences, roughly 40% of which appear only once. Study-level points and caveats: Donor CMV status was unknown, possibly confounding expanded clonotype changes. Greater diversity and more naive CD4+ cells were seen in long-lived donors than in aged donors.

Regarding this clonotype: Its antigen is currently unknown. The conserved phenylalanine or tryptophan normally closing the CDR3 is absent here, so this likely arose from a read error.

Per germline, CDR1 SGHTA and CDR2 FQGNSA. This CDR3 comprises 17 residues. V shed 1 base, J shed 9 bases, and the junction held 9 bases outside the gene matches. Specimen: blood. V usage is TRBV7-2 and J usage is TRBJ2-1; the match to TRBD2 covers 13 bases. This receptor was obtained from a woman aged 18-30 years in good health. The CDR3 nucleotides read TGTGCCAGCAGCTTAGGACGACTAGCGGGAGGACTGGGTGAGCAGTTCATC. Translated, it gives CASSLGRLAGGLGEQFI.